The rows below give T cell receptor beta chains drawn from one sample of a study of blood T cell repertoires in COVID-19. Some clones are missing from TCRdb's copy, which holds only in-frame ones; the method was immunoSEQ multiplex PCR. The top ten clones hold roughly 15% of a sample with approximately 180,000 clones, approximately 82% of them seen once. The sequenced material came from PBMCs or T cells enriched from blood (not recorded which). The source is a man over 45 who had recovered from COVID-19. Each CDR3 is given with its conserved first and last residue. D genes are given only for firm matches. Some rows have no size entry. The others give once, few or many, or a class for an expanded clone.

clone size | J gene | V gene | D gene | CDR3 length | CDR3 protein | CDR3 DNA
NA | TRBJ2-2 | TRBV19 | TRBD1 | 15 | CASSLGQGAAGELFF | TGTGCCAGTAGCTTGGGACAGGGGGCGGCCGGGGAGCTGTTTTTT
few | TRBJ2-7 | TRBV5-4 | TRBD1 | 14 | CASSLNRGHYEQYF | TGTGCCAGCAGCTTGAACAGGGGGCACTACGAGCAGTACTTC
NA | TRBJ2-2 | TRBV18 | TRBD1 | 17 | CASSPTTGTGNTGELFF | TGTGCCAGCTCACCAACCACCGGGACAGGGAACACCGGGGAGCTGTTTTTT
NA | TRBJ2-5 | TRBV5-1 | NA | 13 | CASGGSPQETQYF | TGCGCCAGTGGGGGGTCCCCCCAAGAGACCCAGTACTTC
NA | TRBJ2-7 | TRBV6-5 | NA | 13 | CASSSPGFREQYF | TGTGCCAGCAGTTCTCCAGGGTTTCGGGAGCAGTACTTC
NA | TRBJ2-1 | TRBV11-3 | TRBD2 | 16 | CASSLFGLAAYNEQFF | TGTGCCAGCAGCTTATTTGGGCTAGCGGCCTACAATGAGCAGTTCTTC
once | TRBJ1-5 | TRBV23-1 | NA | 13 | CANAQGGKEPQHF | TGCGCCAATGCGCAGGGCGGGAAGGAGCCCCAGCATTTT
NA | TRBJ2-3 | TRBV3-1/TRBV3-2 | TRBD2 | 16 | CASSQGLAGTGGTQYF | TGTGCCAGCAGCCAAGGACTAGCGGGGACCGGGGGGACGCAGTATTTT
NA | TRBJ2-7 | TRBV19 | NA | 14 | CASSIGEGAYEQYF | TGTGCCAGTAGTATAGGTGAAGGAGCCTACGAGCAGTACTTC
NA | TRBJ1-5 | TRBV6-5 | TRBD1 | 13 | CAGEAGGGQPQHF | TGTGCCGGGGAAGCAGGGGGCGGTCAGCCCCAGCATTTT
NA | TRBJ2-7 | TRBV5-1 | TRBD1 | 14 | CASSLGQGADEQYF | TGCGCCAGCAGCTTGGGACAGGGGGCAGACGAGCAGTACTTC
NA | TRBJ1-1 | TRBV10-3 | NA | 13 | CAIRNRENTEAFF | TGTGCCATCAGGAACAGGGAGAACACTGAAGCTTTCTTT
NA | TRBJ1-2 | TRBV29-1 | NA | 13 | CSVEVRDHYGYTF | TGCAGCGTTGAAGTGCGGGACCACTATGGCTACACCTTC
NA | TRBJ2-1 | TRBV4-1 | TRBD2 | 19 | CASSQLFGRAGGPHNEQFF | TGCGCCAGCAGCCAATTATTCGGTCGGGCGGGGGGGCCACACAATGAGCAGTTCTTC
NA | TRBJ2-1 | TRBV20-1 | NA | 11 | CSASEGNEQFF | TGCAGTGCCTCGGAGGGGAATGAGCAGTTCTTC
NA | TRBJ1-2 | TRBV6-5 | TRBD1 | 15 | CASSQTGGPGYGYTF | TGTGCCAGCAGTCAGACAGGGGGTCCGGGCTATGGCTACACCTTC
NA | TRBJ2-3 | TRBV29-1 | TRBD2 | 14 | CSVMTSGATDTQYF | TGCAGCGTGATGACTAGCGGGGCCACAGATACGCAGTATTTT
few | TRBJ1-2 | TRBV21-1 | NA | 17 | CASSKAPVLDRGLGYTF | TGTGCCAGCAGCAAAGCCCCCGTCCTGGACAGGGGGCTTGGCTACACCTTC
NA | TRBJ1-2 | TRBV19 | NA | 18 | CASSIFITGQIHPYGYTF | TGTGCCAGTAGTATCTTTATTACAGGGCAAATCCACCCCTATGGCTACACCTTC
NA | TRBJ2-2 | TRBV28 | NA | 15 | CASSLWRRNTGELFF | TGTGCCAGCAGTTTATGGAGGAGGAACACCGGGGAGCTGTTTTTT
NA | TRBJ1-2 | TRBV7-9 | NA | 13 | CASTPELLGGYTF | TGTGCCAGCACCCCGGAGCTCTTGGGTGGCTACACCTTC
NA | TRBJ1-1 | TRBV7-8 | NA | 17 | CASSLAGTRSRDTEAFF | TGTGCCAGCAGCTTAGCGGGGACTCGCAGCCGTGACACTGAAGCTTTCTTT
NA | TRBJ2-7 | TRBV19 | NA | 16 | CASSTRHTPGSYEQYF | TGTGCCAGTAGTACCCGACACACTCCAGGATCCTACGAGCAGTACTTC
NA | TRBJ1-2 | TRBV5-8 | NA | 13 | CASSVGGWHGYTF | TGTGCCAGCAGCGTTGGAGGGTGGCATGGCTACACCTTC
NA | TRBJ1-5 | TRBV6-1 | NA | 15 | CASSEDRISNQPQHF | TGTGCCAGCAGTGAAGACAGAATTAGCAATCAGCCCCAGCATTTT
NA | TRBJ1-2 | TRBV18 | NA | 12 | CASSPRLFGYTF | TGTGCCAGCTCACCACGCCTATTTGGCTACACCTTC
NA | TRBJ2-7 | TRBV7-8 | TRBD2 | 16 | CASRPTGTSRAYEQYF | TGTGCCAGCAGGCCAACCGGGACTAGCAGGGCCTACGAGCAGTACTTC